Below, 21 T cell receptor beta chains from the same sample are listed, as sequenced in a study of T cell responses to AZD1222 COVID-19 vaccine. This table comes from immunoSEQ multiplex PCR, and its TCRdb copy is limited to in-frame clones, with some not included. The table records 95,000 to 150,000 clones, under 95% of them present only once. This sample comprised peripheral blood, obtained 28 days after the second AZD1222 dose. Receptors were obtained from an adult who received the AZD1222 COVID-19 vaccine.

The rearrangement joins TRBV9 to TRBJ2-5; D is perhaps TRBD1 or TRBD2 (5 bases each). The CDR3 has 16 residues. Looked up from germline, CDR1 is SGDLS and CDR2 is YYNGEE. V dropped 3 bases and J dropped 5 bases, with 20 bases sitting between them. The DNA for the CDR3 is TGTGCCAGCAGCGGACGTAGGGCCTTGGGGGTGGAGACCCAGTACTTC. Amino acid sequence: CASSGRRALGVETQYF.

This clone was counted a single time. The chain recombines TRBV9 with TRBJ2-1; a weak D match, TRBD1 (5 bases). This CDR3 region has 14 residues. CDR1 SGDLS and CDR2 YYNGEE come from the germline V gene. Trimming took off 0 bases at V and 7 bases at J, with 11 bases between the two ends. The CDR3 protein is CASSVEGWLNEQFF. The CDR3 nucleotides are TGTGCCAGCAGCGTAGAGGGGTGGTTGAATGAGCAGTTCTTC.

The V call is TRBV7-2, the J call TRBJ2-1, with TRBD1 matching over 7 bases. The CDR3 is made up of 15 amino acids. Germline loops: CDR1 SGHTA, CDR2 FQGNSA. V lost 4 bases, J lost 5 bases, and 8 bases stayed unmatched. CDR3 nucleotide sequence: TGTGCCAGCAGCTCACCGGGACAGAGCGACAATGAGCAGTTCTTC. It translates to CASSSPGQSDNEQFF.

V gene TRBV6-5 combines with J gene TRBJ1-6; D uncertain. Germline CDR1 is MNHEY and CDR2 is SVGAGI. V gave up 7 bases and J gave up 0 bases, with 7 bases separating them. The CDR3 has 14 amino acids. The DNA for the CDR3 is TGTGCCAGCAAAAGGAGCTCCTATAATTCACCCCTCCACTTT. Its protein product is CASKRSSYNSPLHF.

The CDR3 sequence is CATTGGVGNTIYF. For the CDR3, the DNA is TGTGCCACTACAGGGGGCGTGGGAAACACCATATATTTT. The J gene is TRBJ1-3, the V gene TRBV5-4, with TRBD1 matching 9 bases. This CDR3 spans 13 amino acids. The V and J ends lost 9 bases and 4 bases, in that order; junction bases with no gene match: 5. Germline V gene lookup returns CDR1 SGHNT and CDR2 YYREEE (reference sequence).

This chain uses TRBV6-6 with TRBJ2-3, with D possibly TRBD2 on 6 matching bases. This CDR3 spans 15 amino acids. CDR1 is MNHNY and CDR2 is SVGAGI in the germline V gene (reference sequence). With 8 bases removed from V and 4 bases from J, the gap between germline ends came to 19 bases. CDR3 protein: CASAGPGVLSDTQYF. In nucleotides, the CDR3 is TGTGCCAGCGCGGGGCCGGGGGTGTTGTCAGATACGCAGTATTTT.

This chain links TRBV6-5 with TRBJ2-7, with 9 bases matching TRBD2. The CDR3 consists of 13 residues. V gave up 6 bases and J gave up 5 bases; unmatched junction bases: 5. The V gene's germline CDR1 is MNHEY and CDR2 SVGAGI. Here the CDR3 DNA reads TGTGCCAGCAGGCTAAGCGGGGGGAACGAGCAGTACTTC. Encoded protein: CASRLSGGNEQYF.

This CDR3 is CASSQGPPPDSAFYEQYF. The CDR3 nucleotides are TGCGCCAGCAGCCAAGGCCCCCCCCCGGACAGTGCCTTCTACGAGCAGTACTTC. This chain connects TRBV4-3 to TRBJ2-7, with D possibly matching TRBD1 (6 bases). Deletions cut 1 base from V and 3 bases from J, with 22 bases between. CDR3 length: 18 amino acids. The germline V gene encodes CDR1 LGHNA and CDR2 YSLEER.

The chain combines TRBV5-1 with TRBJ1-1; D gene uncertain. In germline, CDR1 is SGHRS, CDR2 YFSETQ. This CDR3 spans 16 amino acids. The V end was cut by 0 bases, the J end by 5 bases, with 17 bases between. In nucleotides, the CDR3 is TGCGCCAGCAGCTTGGGGACCCTAGTTCGTACGACTGAAGCTTTCTTT. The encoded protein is CASSLGTLVRTTEAFF.

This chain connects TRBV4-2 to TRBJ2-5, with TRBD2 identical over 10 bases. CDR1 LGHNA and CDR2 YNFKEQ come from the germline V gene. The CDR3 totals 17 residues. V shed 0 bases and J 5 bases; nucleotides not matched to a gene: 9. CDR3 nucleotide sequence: TGTGCCAGCAGCCAAGATGGAGCGGGGGGGCCGGAGGAGACCCAGTACTTC. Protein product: CASSQDGAGGPEETQYF.

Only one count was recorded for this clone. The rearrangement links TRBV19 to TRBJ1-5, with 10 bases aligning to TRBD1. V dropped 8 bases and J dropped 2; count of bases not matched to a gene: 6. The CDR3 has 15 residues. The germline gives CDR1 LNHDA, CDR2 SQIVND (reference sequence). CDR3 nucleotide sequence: TGTGCCAGTGGAGACAGGGGGCGAGGCAATCAGCCCCAGCATTTT. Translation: CASGDRGRGNQPQHF. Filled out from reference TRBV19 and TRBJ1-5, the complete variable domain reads DGGITQSPKYLFRKEGQNVTLSCEQNLNHDAMYWYRQDPGQGLRLIYYSQIVNDFQKGDIAEGYSVSREKKESFPLTVTSAQKNPTAFYLCASGDRGRGNQPQHFGDGTRLSIL.

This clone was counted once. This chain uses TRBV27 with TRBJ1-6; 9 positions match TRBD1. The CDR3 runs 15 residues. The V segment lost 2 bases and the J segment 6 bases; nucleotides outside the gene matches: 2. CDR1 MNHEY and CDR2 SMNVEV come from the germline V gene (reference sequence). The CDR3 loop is CASSLGQGRNSPLHF. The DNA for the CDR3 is TGTGCCAGCAGTTTAGGACAGGGGCGTAATTCACCCCTCCACTTT.

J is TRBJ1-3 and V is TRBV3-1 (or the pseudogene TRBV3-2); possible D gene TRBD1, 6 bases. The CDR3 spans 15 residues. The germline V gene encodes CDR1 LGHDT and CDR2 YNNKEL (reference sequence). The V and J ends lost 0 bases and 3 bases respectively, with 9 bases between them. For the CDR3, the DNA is TGTGCCAGCAGCCAAGATACAGGGATTGGAAACACCATATATTTT. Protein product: CASSQDTGIGNTIYF.

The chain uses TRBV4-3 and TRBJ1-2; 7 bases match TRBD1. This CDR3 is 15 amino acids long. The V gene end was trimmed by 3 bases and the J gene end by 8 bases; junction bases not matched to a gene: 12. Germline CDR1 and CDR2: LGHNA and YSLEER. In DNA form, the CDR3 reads TGCGCCAGCAGCCAGGAAACAGGGGCGGTAGGAGGCTACACCTTC. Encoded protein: CASSQETGAVGGYTF.

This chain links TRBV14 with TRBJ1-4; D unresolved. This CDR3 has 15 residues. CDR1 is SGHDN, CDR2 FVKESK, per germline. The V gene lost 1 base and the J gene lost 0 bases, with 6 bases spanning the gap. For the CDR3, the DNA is TGTGCCAGCAGCCAAGTCCCTACAACTAATGAAAAACTGTTTTTT. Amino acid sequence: CASSQVPTTNEKLFF.

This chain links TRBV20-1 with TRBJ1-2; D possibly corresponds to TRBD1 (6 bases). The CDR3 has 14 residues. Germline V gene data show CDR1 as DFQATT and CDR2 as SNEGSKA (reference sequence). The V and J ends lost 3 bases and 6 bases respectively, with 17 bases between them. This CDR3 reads CSASQGRISDGYTF. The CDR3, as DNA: TGCAGTGCTAGTCAGGGGCGCATCTCTGATGGCTACACCTTC.

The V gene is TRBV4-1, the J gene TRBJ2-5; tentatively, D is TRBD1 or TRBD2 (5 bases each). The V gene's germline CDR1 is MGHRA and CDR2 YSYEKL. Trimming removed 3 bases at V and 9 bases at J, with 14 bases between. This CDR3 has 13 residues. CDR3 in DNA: TGCGCCAGCAGCCAGATCGGGACCCTCTCCCAGTACTTC. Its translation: CASSQIGTLSQYF.

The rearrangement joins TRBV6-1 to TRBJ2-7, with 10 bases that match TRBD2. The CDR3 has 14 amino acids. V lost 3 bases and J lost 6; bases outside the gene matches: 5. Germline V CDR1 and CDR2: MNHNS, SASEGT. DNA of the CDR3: TGTGCCAGCAGTGAGAGCGGGGGGGCCCGCGAGCAGTACTTC. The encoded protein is CASSESGGAREQYF.

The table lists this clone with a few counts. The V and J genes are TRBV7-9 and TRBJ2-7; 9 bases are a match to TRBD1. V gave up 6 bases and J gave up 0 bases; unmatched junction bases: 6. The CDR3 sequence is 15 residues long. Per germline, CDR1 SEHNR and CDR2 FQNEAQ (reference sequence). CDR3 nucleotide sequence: TGTGCCAGCAGTTATACGGGACAGGGCTCCTACGAGCAGTACTTC. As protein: CASSYTGQGSYEQYF.

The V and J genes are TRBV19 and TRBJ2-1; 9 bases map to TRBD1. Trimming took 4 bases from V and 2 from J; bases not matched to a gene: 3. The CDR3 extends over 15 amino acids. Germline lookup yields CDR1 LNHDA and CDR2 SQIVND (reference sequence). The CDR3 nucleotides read TGTGCCAGTAGTACACGGACAGGGGCCTACAATGAGCAGTTCTTC. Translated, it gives CASSTRTGAYNEQFF.

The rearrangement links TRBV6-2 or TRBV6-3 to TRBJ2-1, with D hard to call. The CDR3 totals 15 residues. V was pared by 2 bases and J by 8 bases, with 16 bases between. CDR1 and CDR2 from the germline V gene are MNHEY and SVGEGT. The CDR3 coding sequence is TGTGCCAGCAGTTACGAGGCTGGAACATGGCATGAGCAGTTCTTC. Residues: CASSYEAGTWHEQFF.